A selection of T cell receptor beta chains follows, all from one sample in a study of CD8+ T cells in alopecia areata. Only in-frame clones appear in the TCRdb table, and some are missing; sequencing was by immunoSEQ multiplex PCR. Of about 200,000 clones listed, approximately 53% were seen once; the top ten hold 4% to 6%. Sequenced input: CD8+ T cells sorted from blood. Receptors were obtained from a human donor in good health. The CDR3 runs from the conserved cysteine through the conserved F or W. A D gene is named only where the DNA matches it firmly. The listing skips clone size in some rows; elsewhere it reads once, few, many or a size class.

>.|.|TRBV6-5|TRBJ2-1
TGTGCCAGCAGTTACAACCGAGGGGGGAGGAGAGATGAGCAGTTCTTC
CASSYNRGGRRDEQFF
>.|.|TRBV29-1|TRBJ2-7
TGCAGCGTTTCGGGGGGTCGTAGGGGGACCTACGAGCAGTACTTC
CSVSGGRRGTYEQYF
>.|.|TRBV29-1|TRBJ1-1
TGCAGCGTGGCGGACCCCGCGGAGAGGAACACTGAAGCTTTCTTT
CSVADPAERNTEAFF
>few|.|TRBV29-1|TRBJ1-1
TGCAGCGTTGTCGGCCCCAACACTGAAGCTTTCTTT
CSVVGPNTEAFF
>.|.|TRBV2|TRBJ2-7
TGTGCCAGCATGGACACCAACGGGGGGCACTCCTACGAGCAGTACTTC
CASMDTNGGHSYEQYF
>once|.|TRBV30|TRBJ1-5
TGTGCCTGGAGCCCCGGACCCCAGCCCCAGCATTTT
CAWSPGPQPQHF
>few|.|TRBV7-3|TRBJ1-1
TGTGCCAGCAGCCTAATGCCAGGCGGGAACACTGAAGCTTTCTTT
CASSLMPGGNTEAFF
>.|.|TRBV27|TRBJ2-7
TGTGCCAGCAGTCTGGGGGCGATCCTCAACGAGCAGTACTTC
CASSLGAILNEQYF
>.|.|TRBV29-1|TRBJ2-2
TGCAGCGTTGAAGTGGACAGAGCCAACACCGGGGAGCTGTTTTTT
CSVEVDRANTGELFF
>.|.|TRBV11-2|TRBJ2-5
TGTGCCAGCAGTTACCGACCGGGCCTTCAAGAGACCCAGTACTTC
CASSYRPGLQETQYF
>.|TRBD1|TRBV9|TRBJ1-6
TGTGCCAGCAGCGCCCAGGACAGGGGGTATAATTCACCCCTCCACTTT
CASSAQDRGYNSPLHF
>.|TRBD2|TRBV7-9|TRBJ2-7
TGTGCCAGCAGCTTAGTCGCGGGGGGCACCTACGAGCAGTACTTC
CASSLVAGGTYEQYF
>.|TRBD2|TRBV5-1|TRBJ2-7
TGCGCCAGCAGCTTGGAGGCGGGGGGGCATACGGACGAGCAGTACTTC
CASSLEAGGHTDEQYF
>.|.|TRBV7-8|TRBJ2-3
TGTGCCAGCAGCCGGGGGGCAGGGACGACAGATACGCAGTATTTT
CASSRGAGTTDTQYF
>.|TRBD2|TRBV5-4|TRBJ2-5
TGTGCCAGCAGCGGCCGGACTAGCTGGGGGGGGACCCAGTACTTC
CASSGRTSWGGTQYF
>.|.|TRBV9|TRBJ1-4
TGTGCCAGCAGCGTAGGGGTGAGGGAAAAACTGTTTTTT
CASSVGVREKLFF
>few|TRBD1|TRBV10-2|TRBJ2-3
TGCGCCAGCGAAGGACAGGGAGACCCAGATACGCAGTATTTT
CASEGQGDPDTQYF
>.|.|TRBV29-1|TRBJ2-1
TGCAGCGTTGTCCAGGCAGGTGAGCAGTTCTTC
CSVVQAGEQFF
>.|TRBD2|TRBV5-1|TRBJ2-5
TGCGCCAGCAGCCCTGGGACTACCACCCAAGAGACCCAGTACTTC
CASSPGTTTQETQYF
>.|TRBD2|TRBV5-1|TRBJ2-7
TGCGCCAGCAGCTTGAGTCGGGGGGACTACGAGCAGTACTTC
CASSLSRGDYEQYF
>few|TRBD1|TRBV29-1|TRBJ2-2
TGCAGCGTAACAGGGGCGACGAACACCGGGGAGCTGTTTTTT
CSVTGATNTGELFF